A single sample gave rise to the 7 T cell receptor beta chains below, sequenced in a study of T cell responses to AZD1222 COVID-19 vaccine. TCRdb's copy holds only in-frame clones and misses some; the assay was immunoSEQ multiplex PCR. In the table there are about 160,000 clones, over 75% of which are singletons. Specimen: peripheral blood, collected on day 0 of AZD1222 vaccination. Receptors originate from an adult in good health.

The chain links TRBV7-9 to TRBJ2-1; TRBD1 matches at 7 bases. Germline-derived CDR1 and CDR2 are SEHNR and FQNEAQ (reference sequence). This CDR3 region has 12 residues. The V segment lost 4 bases and the J segment 8 bases; nucleotides outside the gene matches: 2. CDR3 protein: CASSSTGDEQFF. CDR3 nucleotides: TGTGCCAGCAGCTCAACAGGGGATGAGCAGTTCTTC.

CDR3 protein: CASSYLGENTEAFF. CDR3 DNA: TGTGCCAGCAGTTACCTTGGAGAGAACACTGAAGCTTTCTTT. This sequence joins TRBV6-5 and TRBJ1-1; D remains unclear. CDR1 and CDR2 from the germline V gene are MNHEY and SVGAGI. CDR3 length equals 14 residues. Trimming shortened V by 2 bases and J by 1 base, and 8 bases separated the two germline ends.

The rearrangement links TRBV28 to TRBJ1-1; 7 bases are shared with TRBD1. CDR3 length: 15 amino acids. Looked up from germline, CDR1 is MDHEN and CDR2 is SYDVKM. The trim removed 1 base at V and 1 base at J, leaving 3 bases unmatched. The CDR3 coding sequence is TGTGCCAGCAGTTTATCCGACAGGGCGAACACTGAAGCTTTCTTT. This encodes CASSLSDRANTEAFF.

This chain connects TRBV7-9 to TRBJ1-4; 7 bases are a match to TRBD1. With V trimmed by 5 bases and J by 4 bases, 7 bases remained unmatched. The CDR3 is 15 amino acids. The germline V gene encodes CDR1 SEHNR and CDR2 FQNEAQ (reference sequence). CDR3 sequence reads: CASSLSRGVNEKLFF. In DNA, the CDR3 is TGTGCCAGCAGCCTCAGCAGGGGGGTTAATGAAAAACTGTTTTTT.

In its sample, this clone was seen a few times. The chain's CDR3 is CSGGAGTVSEKLFF. DNA of the CDR3: TGCAGCGGGGGAGCCGGGACAGTCTCTGAAAAACTGTTTTTT. This sequence joins TRBV29-1 and TRBJ1-4; TRBD1 matches 7 bases. Per the germline V gene, CDR1 is SQVTM and CDR2 is ANQGSEA. The CDR3 is made up of 14 amino acids. Trimming took 7 bases from V and 7 from J; bases not matched to a gene: 12.

The chain is built from TRBV5-8 and TRBJ2-7; D remains unclear. The CDR3 consists of 14 residues. V was pared by 0 bases and J by 1 base, with 8 bases between. Germline V gives CDR1 SGHTS, CDR2 YDEGEE. The CDR3 loop reads CASSLVGMSYEQYF. CDR3 DNA: TGTGCCAGCAGCTTGGTGGGAATGTCCTACGAGCAGTACTTC.

The J gene is TRBJ2-3, the V gene TRBV9; 8 bases are shared with TRBD2. V shed 7 bases, J shed 1 base, and the junction held 8 bases outside the gene matches. The germline V gene has CDR1 SGDLS and CDR2 YYNGEE. This CDR3 spans 15 amino acids. Here the CDR3 reads CASVTRGGGTDTQYF. The DNA for the CDR3 is TGTGCCAGCGTCACTCGGGGGGGAGGCACAGATACGCAGTATTTT.